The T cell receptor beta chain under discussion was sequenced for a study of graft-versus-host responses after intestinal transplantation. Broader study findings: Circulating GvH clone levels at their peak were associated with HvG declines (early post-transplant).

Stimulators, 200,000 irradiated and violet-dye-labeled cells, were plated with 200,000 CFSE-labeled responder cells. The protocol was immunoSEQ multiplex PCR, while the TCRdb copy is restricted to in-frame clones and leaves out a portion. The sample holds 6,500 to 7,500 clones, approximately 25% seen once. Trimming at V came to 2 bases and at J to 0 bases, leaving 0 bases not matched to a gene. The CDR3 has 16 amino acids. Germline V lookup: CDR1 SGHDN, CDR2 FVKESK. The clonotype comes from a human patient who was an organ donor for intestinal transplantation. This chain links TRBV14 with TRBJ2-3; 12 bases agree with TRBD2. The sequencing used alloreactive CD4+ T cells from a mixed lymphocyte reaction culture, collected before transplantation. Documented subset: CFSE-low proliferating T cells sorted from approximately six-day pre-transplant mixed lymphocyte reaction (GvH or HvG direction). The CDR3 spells CASSQTSGRSTDTQYF. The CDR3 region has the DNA TGTGCCAGCAGCCAAACTAGCGGGAGGAGCACAGATACGCAGTATTTT.